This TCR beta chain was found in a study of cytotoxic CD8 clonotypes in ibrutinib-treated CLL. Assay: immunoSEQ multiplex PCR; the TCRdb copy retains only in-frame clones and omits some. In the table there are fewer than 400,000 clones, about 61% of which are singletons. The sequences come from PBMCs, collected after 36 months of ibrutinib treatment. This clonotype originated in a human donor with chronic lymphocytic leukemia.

CDR3 DNA: TGTGCCAGTAGTATCTTTCTAGCGGGAGGCACGAACACCGGGGAGCTGTTTTTT. Its translation: CASSIFLAGGTNTGELFF. The gene calls are TRBV19 and TRBJ2-2; TRBD2 aligns across 11 bases. The CDR3 extends over 18 amino acids. Trimming removed 3 bases from V and 0 bases from J; junction bases left unmatched: 6. The germline V gene encodes CDR1 LNHDA and CDR2 SQIVND (reference sequence).